This TCR beta chain appears in the sequencing data of a study of T-cell reconstitution after alpha-beta-depleted transplantation in children. Regarding the study as a whole: Counts and diversity of T cells one year after transplant came mostly from newly produced T cells. Expanded graft clones numbering several hundred reportedly gave rise to alpha-beta T cells about two months after transplant. It was surviving recipient T cells and thymic progenitors that gave some patients high TCRbeta diversity at day 60.

The V end lost 6 bases, the J end lost 0 bases, and 12 bases lay between the germline ends. The CDR3 consists of 13 residues. Per the germline V gene, CDR1 is DFQATT and CDR2 is SNEGSKA (reference sequence). Unique molecular identifiers featured in how the TCRbeta library was prepared. TCRdb reprocessed the PCR reads via MiXCR and lists one record per CDR3 protein. In the table there are around 440,000 distinct CDR3 sequences, roughly a tenth of which are singletons. As regards this clonotype: Its antigen is undetermined.

Sequenced here: PBMCs, sampled before TCRalphabeta/CD19-depleted stem cell transplant. This clonotype was sampled from a child aged 2 to 10 with inherited bone marrow failure, due to receive a stem cell transplant. The chain is built from TRBV20-1 and TRBJ2-7; D is unresolved. The CDR3 sequence: CSAKDVGSYEQYF. The CDR3, as DNA: TGCAGTGCCAAAGATGTCGGCTCCTACGAGCAGTACTTC.